This T cell receptor beta chain emerged from a study of molecular identifiers for immune sequencing clone quantification. A few counts support this clonotype. TCRdb re-called the PCR reads through MiXCR, storing one row per CDR3 protein. The repertoire holds more than 450,000 distinct CDR3 sequences, roughly a fifth seen once, with more than 0.8% in the top ten. The sequence derives from a human donor in good health. Some libraries in this study had Jurkat cell RNA spiked in. The sequenced material came from naive CD8+ T cells from blood, with Jurkat cell RNA spiked in. Stated subset: FACS-sorted CD8+CD4-CCR7+CD45RA+ naive T cells.

The DNA of the CDR3 is TGTGCCAGCAGTTTCCAGGGAAATACGCAGTATTTT. Residues: CASSFQGNTQYF. V gene TRBV27 combines with J gene TRBJ2-3; D possibly corresponds to TRBD1 (5 bases). Per germline, CDR1 MNHEY and CDR2 SMNVEV (reference sequence). V was clipped by 3 bases and J by 7 bases, with 8 bases between them. This CDR3 comprises 12 residues.